A selection of T cell receptor beta chains follows, all from one sample in a study of shared clonotypes between healthy human individuals. Only in-frame clones appear in the TCRdb table, and some are missing; sequencing was by immunoSEQ multiplex PCR. The repertoire has some 1 million clones, roughly 75% of them found once; the top ten carry approximately 1.5%. Source material: memory CD4+ T cells sorted from blood. The source of these receptors is a man aged 18 to 35 in good health. CDR3s include the opening cysteine and the closing phenylalanine or tryptophan. D genes are given only for firm matches. Rows give clone size only sometimes, using once, few, many, or a class for an expanded clone.

v_call,j_call,d_call,clone_size,cdr3_aa,cdr3_nt
TRBV9,TRBJ2-7,.,.,CASSVDDSTLGQYF,TGTGCCAGCAGCGTAGATGATTCAACCTTGGGGCAGTACTTC
TRBV7-9,TRBJ1-4,TRBD1,.,CASSLRTGGTTTNEKLFF,TGTGCCAGCAGCCTAAGGACAGGCGGGACGACAACTAATGAAAAACTGTTTTTT
TRBV7-9,TRBJ1-4,TRBD1,few,CASRTGAEKLFF,TGTGCCAGCAGGACAGGGGCCGAAAAACTGTTTTTT
TRBV25-1,TRBJ2-1,.,.,CASSELGESSYNEQFF,TGTGCCAGCAGTGAATTAGGGGAGAGCTCCTACAATGAGCAGTTCTTC
TRBV28,TRBJ2-7,.,.,CASRSDTYEQYF,TGTGCCAGCAGATCTGACACATACGAGCAGTACTTC
TRBV7-2,TRBJ1-2,.,few,CASSLGPGFTYGYTF,TGTGCCAGCAGCTTAGGGCCAGGGTTTACCTATGGCTACACCTTC
TRBV2,TRBJ2-4,.,.,CASSEWKNIQYF,TGTGCCAGCAGTGAGTGGAAAAACATTCAGTACTTC
TRBV19,TRBJ1-6,.,.,CASRTAYSYNSPLHF,TGTGCCAGCCGGACAGCCTACTCCTATAATTCACCCCTCCACTTT
TRBV7-8,TRBJ2-7,.,.,CASSLEQGGFYEQYF,TGTGCCAGCAGCTTAGAACAGGGTGGTTTCTACGAGCAGTACTTC
TRBV5-4,TRBJ2-1,TRBD2,.,CASSSRTSGAYNEQFF,TGTGCCAGCAGCTCTAGGACTAGCGGGGCCTACAATGAGCAGTTCTTC
TRBV30,TRBJ2-5,.,.,CAWSVVAGGETQYF,TGTGCCTGGAGTGTAGTTGCTGGAGGGGAGACCCAGTACTTC